This T cell receptor (beta chain) was documented in a study of cytomegalovirus exposure and HLA in healthy donors. Points from the study as a whole: The authors considered a cluster of highly shared sequence variants likely to be a sequencing artifact. The majority of CMV-associated TCR beta chains were reported as apparently HLA-restricted in a later analysis. Investigators reported more than 150 TCR beta chains as tied to cytomegalovirus.

On this clone itself: Its specificity is not known.

The PCR made use of 60 Vbeta and 13 Jbeta primers. The table came from immunoSEQ multiplex PCR; TCRdb's copy has only in-frame clones and leaves some out. Seen here are 95,000 to 150,000 clones, around four fifths observed once, and the top ten hold roughly 20%. Unrecorded immune exposures were likely, despite nominal health at sampling. V was trimmed by 2 bases and J by 8 bases, leaving 16 bases between them. The CDR3 covers 14 residues. The germline V gene encodes CDR1 SGHTS and CDR2 YDEGEE. The sample comprised PBMCs. The chain joins TRBV5-8 to TRBJ1-1, with TRBD1 as a possible D gene (6 bases). The source of this sequence is a man younger than 35 in good health and CMV-seropositive. CDR3 coding DNA: TGTGCCAGCAGCTTCAGGGGCCAGGGAGGGGAAGCTTTCTTT. This sequence encodes CASSFRGQGGEAFF.